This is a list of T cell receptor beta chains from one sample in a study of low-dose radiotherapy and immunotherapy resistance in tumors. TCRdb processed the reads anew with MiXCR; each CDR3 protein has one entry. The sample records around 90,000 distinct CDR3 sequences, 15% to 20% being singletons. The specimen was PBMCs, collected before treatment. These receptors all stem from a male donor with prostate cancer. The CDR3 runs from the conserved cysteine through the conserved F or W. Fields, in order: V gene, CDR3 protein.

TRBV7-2	CASSTSGRAVDEQFF
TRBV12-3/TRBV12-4	CASRRTSGGSEQFF
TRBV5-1	CASRKQSSNTEAFF
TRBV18	CASSLLPGQGAGEQYF
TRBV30	CAWSPRAGEQYF
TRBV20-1	CSARDPGGTADTQYF
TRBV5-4	CASSFQDRASYEQYF
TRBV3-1	CASSQDPRSGGYTF
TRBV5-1	CASSRGQGSYNEQFF
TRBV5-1	CASSLRTVSTDTQYF
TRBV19	CASTGARDSGNTIYF
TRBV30	CAWSQLTNQPQHF
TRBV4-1	CASSQVGAGTGELFF
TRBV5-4	CASSLGSSGYRSYEQYF
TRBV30	CAWSGGQGQIYGYTF
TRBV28	CASSQISGSSDTQYF
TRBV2	CASSGDFANTGELFF
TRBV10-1	CASSDGLGGRADTQYF
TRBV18	CASSPTSGGSYEQYF
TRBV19	CASSIAARQGLTRDTQYF
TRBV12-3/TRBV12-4	CASSFFPSTDTQYF
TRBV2	CASRDGSGSGANVLTF
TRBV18	CASSPIAGRETQYF
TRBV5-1	CASTRGYEQYF
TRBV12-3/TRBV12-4	CASKGTGRYEQYF
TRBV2	CASRASLYRDEQFF
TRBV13	CASSLGGALLSYTEAFF
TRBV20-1	CSVPPALDYGYTF
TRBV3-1	CASSQEGRGQEVLQPYEQYF
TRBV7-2	CASSTRGLSTEAFF
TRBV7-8	CASSSPTKGPSGNSYEQYF
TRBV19	CASSIVPRSYNEQFF
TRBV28	CASSTTSGSYEQYF
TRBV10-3	CAITKDMGGEAFF
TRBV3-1	CASSQLPGDGPFF
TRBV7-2	CASSLAINQPQHF
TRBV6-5	CASRTRTVGTVNTEAFF
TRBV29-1	CSVGGSSGNTIYF
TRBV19	CASRSAKETQYF
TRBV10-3	CAVHRDGYYEQYF
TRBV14	CASSQVAGGYGYTF
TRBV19	CASSQDRGTEAFF
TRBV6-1	CASSVGRSNQPQHF
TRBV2	CARGPKYATEQYF
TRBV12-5	CASGLVPQVTEAFF
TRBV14	CASSRNPGEKLFF
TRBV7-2	CASSPWGSGAYNEQFF
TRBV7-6	CASSTRQGDTGELFF
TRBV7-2	CASREGGPISNYGYTF
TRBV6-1	CASSEGGMNTEAFF
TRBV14	CASSPGTIEQFF
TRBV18	CASSPGQDIGFF
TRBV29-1	CSLTSGSADTQYF
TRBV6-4	CASSDSEGLEEKLFF
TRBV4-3	CASSQDQGVYEQYF